The entry that follows covers one T cell receptor (beta chain) sequence. Its specificity is unknown. Under the authors' procedure: ImmunoSEQ supplied junction-only sequences lacking quality scores, so filtering was different. Some clones are missing from TCRdb's copy, which holds only in-frame ones; the method was immunoSEQ multiplex PCR. D and trimming were read from the DNA, whereas the V and J calls and clone size are those reported in that table. The sample holds about 2.1 million clones, around 93% seen once. V was trimmed by 1 base and J by 0 bases, leaving 13 bases between them. CDR1 is MDHEN and CDR2 is SYDVKM in the germline V gene. The CDR3 loop spans 17 amino acids. CD45RO negativity and positive selection for CCR7 defined naive CD8 cells, a population that excluded terminally differentiated effector memory CD45RA+ cells. This sample is part of a study of shared clonotypes between healthy human individuals.

Regarding the study as a whole: Only blood was sampled; tissue repertoires likely differ. Among donors, sharing of clonotypes was expected to be affected by sequencing depth. Against clonotypes common to all four donors, non-shared ones had lower generation probabilities.

The sample consisted of naive CD8+ T cells from PBMCs. This receptor was taken from a man between 18 and 35 years old in good health. Some clones in this sample may be carry-over from other donors' samples. The rearrangement uses TRBV28 and TRBJ2-4; D is ambiguous. The chain's CDR3 is CASSLLRLGPAKNIQYF. Here the CDR3 DNA reads TGTGCCAGCAGTTTATTAAGGCTTGGTCCAGCCAAAAACATTCAGTACTTC.